This entry is about one T cell receptor (beta chain). The sample's time point: pretreatment peripheral blood. The source of the sample is a study of PD-L1 blockade in urothelial cancer. Per the germline V gene, CDR1 is MNHNS and CDR2 is SASEGT. The CDR3 consists of 12 residues. Sequencing used immunoSEQ multiplex PCR; TCRdb keeps in-frame clones, though not all of them. The sample holds around 70,000 clones; 90% are singletons and the top ten take 4.5%. V is TRBV6-1 and J is TRBJ2-5; possible D gene TRBD2, 5 bases. The origin of this receptor is an older man with urothelial cancer. This material consisted of PBMCs, taken around atezolizumab (anti-PD-L1) treatment. CDR3 in amino acids: CVGVGSQETQYF. As DNA, the CDR3 is TGTGTCGGGGTGGGGTCTCAAGAGACCCAGTACTTC.